These T cell receptor beta chains were read from a single sample in a study of CD4+ T cells in melanoma. Here immunoSEQ multiplex PCR was the method, and the copy in TCRdb shows in-frame clones only, minus some. This table has about 10,000 clones, around two thirds appearing once. Sequencing used cells from a culture (not recorded whether cultured in vitro). The origin of the receptors is a human donor with melanoma. Each CDR3 is given with its conserved first and last residue. Fields, in order: D gene, V gene, J gene, clone size, CDR3 protein, CDR3 DNA. The D gene is left open where the match is weak. Some rows mark clone size as missing; the rest say once, few, many or name a class of expanded clone.

>.|TRBV5-8|TRBJ1-2|.
CASSLEVGLNGYTF
TGTGCCAGCAGCTTGGAGGTAGGCCTCAATGGCTACACCTTC
>.|TRBV6-5|TRBJ2-3|.
CASSYAAGTDTQYF
TGTGCCAGCAGTTACGCAGCGGGCACAGATACGCAGTATTTT
>.|TRBV29-1|TRBJ2-7|.
CSVEGGPVGQYF
TGCAGCGTTGAAGGGGGTCCCGTCGGGCAGTACTTC
>TRBD1|TRBV5-1|TRBJ2-5|.
CASSLRQGRETQYF
TGCGCCAGCAGCCTAAGACAGGGGAGAGAGACCCAGTACTTC
>TRBD1|TRBV15|TRBJ2-2|.
CATSERTGGAGELFF
TGTGCCACCAGCGAAAGGACAGGGGGGGCCGGGGAGCTGTTTTTT
>.|TRBV9|TRBJ1-6|.
CASSVEEGSYNSPLHF
TGTGCCAGCAGCGTAGAGGAGGGCTCCTATAATTCACCCCTCCACTTT
>TRBD1|TRBV6-4|TRBJ1-5|.
CASSDSPGTAHFFLLRNQPQHF
TGTGCCAGCAGTGACTCCCCAGGGACAGCTCATTTTTTTCTTCTCCGTAATCAGCCCCAGCATTTT
>.|TRBV2|TRBJ2-7|.
CASREGRSQRSYEQYF
TGTGCCAGCAGGGAGGGACGGAGTCAAAGGTCCTACGAGCAGTACTTC
>.|TRBV12-5|TRBJ2-7|.
CASGSPTYEQYF
TGTGCTAGTGGTTCCCCTACCTACGAGCAGTACTTC
>.|TRBV11-2|TRBJ1-1|few
CASSEGSLGVYTEAFF
TGTGCCAGCAGCGAAGGGTCATTGGGGGTTTACACTGAAGCTTTCTTT
>.|TRBV10-1|TRBJ2-7|.
CASSESSRKEQYF
TGCGCCAGCAGTGAGTCGTCCAGGAAGGAGCAGTACTTC
>.|TRBV5-1|TRBJ1-1|.
CASSASGGSDTEAFF
TGCGCCAGCTCCGCGTCCGGGGGCTCGGACACTGAAGCTTTCTTT
>TRBD2|TRBV4-2|TRBJ2-4|.
CASSPHATSGGALAKNIQYF
TGTGCCAGCAGCCCCCATGCGACTAGCGGGGGGGCCCTAGCCAAAAACATTCAGTACTTC
>.|TRBV30|TRBJ1-2|.
CAWSVGRVYGYTF
TGTGCCTGGAGTGTTGGTCGGGTCTATGGCTACACCTTC
>.|TRBV10-2|TRBJ1-5|.
CASSALRQGGQPQHF
TGCGCCAGCAGTGCGTTAAGGCAGGGAGGTCAGCCCCAGCATTTT
>.|TRBV6-6|TRBJ2-1|.
CASSKLADNEQFF
TGTGCCAGCAGTAAACTAGCAGACAATGAGCAGTTCTTC
>.|TRBV11-2|TRBJ1-5|.
CASSVNSGGNQPQHF
TGTGCCAGCAGCGTGAATAGTGGGGGGAATCAGCCCCAGCATTTT
>TRBD2|TRBV2|TRBJ2-3|.
CASSPGLVGDTQYF
TGTGCCAGCAGTCCGGGACTAGTCGGGGATACGCAGTATTTT
>.|TRBV5-8|TRBJ1-5|.
CASSPYREVQPQHF
TGTGCCAGCAGCCCCTACAGGGAGGTTCAGCCCCAGCATTTT
>.|TRBV5-4|TRBJ2-2|medium-sized
CASSFKGIGELFF
TGTGCCAGCAGCTTTAAGGGGATCGGGGAGCTGTTTTTT
>TRBD1|TRBV9|TRBJ1-5|few
CASSVGTGANQPQHF
TGTGCCAGCAGCGTAGGGACAGGGGCGAATCAGCCCCAGCATTTT
>TRBD1|TRBV7-8|TRBJ1-4|few
CASGRTGGTEKLFF
TGTGCCAGCGGCAGGACAGGGGGGACTGAAAAACTGTTTTTT
>.|TRBV19|TRBJ1-1|.
CASSRGLNTEAFF
TGTGCCAGTTCCCGGGGGTTGAACACTGAAGCTTTCTTT
>.|TRBV6-1|TRBJ1-2|.
CASSIEQVSGYTF
TGTGCCAGCAGTATAGAGCAAGTGTCCGGCTACACCTTC
>TRBD1|TRBV2|TRBJ2-5|once
CASNTQGIQETQYF
TGTGCCAGCAACACACAGGGGATCCAAGAGACCCAGTACTTC
>.|TRBV15|TRBJ1-2|.
CATSRETGATRSDYTF
TGTGCCACCAGCAGAGAGACGGGAGCAACCAGGTCCGACTACACCTTC
>.|TRBV6-1|TRBJ1-2|.
CASSKGVGADYGYTF
TGTGCCAGCAGCAAAGGGGTAGGGGCCGACTATGGCTACACCTTC
>.|TRBV19|TRBJ1-1|few
CASSWLRDTEAFF
TGTGCCAGTAGTTGGCTTAGGGATACTGAAGCTTTCTTT
>TRBD1|TRBV6-6|TRBJ1-5|.
CASKQGQSQPQHF
TGTGCCAGCAAACAGGGGCAAAGTCAGCCCCAGCATTTT
>TRBD1|TRBV7-6|TRBJ1-3|.
CASSCYPLDRELRNTIYF
TGTGCCAGCAGCTGCTATCCCCTGGACAGGGAATTAAGAAACACCATATATTTT
>.|TRBV18|TRBJ1-2|few
CASSPRLNYGYTF
TGTGCCAGCTCACCACGATTGAACTATGGCTACACCTTC